This T cell receptor beta chain was found in a study of Graves' ophthalmopathy and Graves' hyperthyroidism. This clonotype was detected ten times or more. V was clipped by 4 bases and J by 5 bases; unmatched bases: 10. The CDR3 is 16 residues long. Germline V gene data show CDR1 as SGHVS and CDR2 as FNYEAQ. The study amplified TCR beta CDR3 regions using RNA transcripts. Investigators did first-round RT-PCR with HTBI primers, then second-round multiplex PCR. TCRdb re-analysed the multiplex PCR reads in MiXCR, keeping a single row per CDR3 protein. This sample carries around 400,000 distinct CDR3 sequences, 20% to 25% of them seen once, and the ten largest clones take roughly 3%.

Source material: peripheral blood. The chain employs TRBV7-6 and TRBJ2-2; 7 bases match TRBD2. The sequence came from a woman aged 18-29 years with stable Graves' hyperthyroidism. The CDR3 is CASSYMLGGTTGELFF. In DNA, the CDR3 is TGTGCCAGCAGCTACATGTTGGGGGGGACGACCGGGGAGCTGTTTTTT.